Sequencing of this T cell receptor (beta chain) was carried out in a study of shared clonotypes between healthy human individuals. Selected positively for CCR7 and CD45RO-negative, naive CD8 cells excluded terminally differentiated effector memory CD45RA+ cells. This clone was counted a single time. Assay: immunoSEQ multiplex PCR; the TCRdb copy retains only in-frame clones and omits some. The sample lists about 2,100,000 clones, about 92% seen once, with 1.5% to 2% in the top ten. The sequenced sample consisted of naive CD8+ T cells from PBMCs. This clonotype originated in a man younger than 30 in good health. Some clones in this sample may be carry-over from other donors' samples.

The CDR3 coding sequence is TGCAGCGTTGTAGGAGGGACCGTTCAAAATGAGCAGTTCTTC. Its translation: CSVVGGTVQNEQFF. The rearrangement joins TRBV29-1 to TRBJ2-1; a possible D gene is TRBD2 (6 bases). V was pared by 4 bases and J by 7 bases, with 17 bases between. Germline loops: CDR1 SQVTM, CDR2 ANQGSEA. This CDR3 is 14 amino acids long.